One sample yielded the 5 T cell receptor beta chains listed below, sequenced in a study of blood T cell repertoires in COVID-19 (dated by TCRdb to 2020 to 2022). Library prep was done by the immunoSEQ multiplex PCR assay. This is the immuneACCESS table as TCRdb keeps it, with only in-frame sequences that have V and J called. A part of the clones is gone; compared with another copy, unresolved V genes explain less than half, and the rest is unexplained. This sample holds about 94,000 clones; around 84% were observed only once. In total, the top ten clones hold under 15% of the sample. The sequencing sample was made of peripheral blood. The receptors shown here come from a woman aged 60-70 years in a cohort sampled during active or convalescent COVID-19.

The J gene is TRBJ2-2, the V gene TRBV11-2; D is possibly TRBD1 (6 bases). This CDR3 has 16 amino acids. V lost 3 bases, J lost 2 bases, and 13 bases lay in between. Per germline, CDR1 SGHAT and CDR2 FQNNGV. The CDR3 bases are TGTGCCAGCAGCTTTCCGACAGGAGTCAACACCGGGGAGCTGTTTTTT. Translated, it gives CASSFPTGVNTGELFF. The full variable domain, its missing parts supplied by reference TRBV11-2 and TRBJ2-2, is EAGVAQSPRYKIIEKRQSVAFWCNPISGHATLYWYQQILGQGPKLLIQFQNNGVVDDSQLPKDRFSAERLKGVDSTLKIQPAKLEDSAVYLCASSFPTGVNTGELFFGEGSRLTVL.

The genes are TRBV7-9 and TRBJ2-1; D is uncertain. Trimming shortened V by 3 bases and J by 6 bases, and 6 bases separated the two germline ends. Germline V gene data show CDR1 as SEHNR and CDR2 as FQNEAQ (reference sequence). There are 12 residues in the CDR3. DNA for the CDR3: TGTGCCAGCAGCTTCCTAGGCAATGAGCAGTTCTTC. This translates into CASSFLGNEQFF.

There are a few counts of this clone. The J gene is TRBJ1-4, the V gene TRBV5-5; D ambiguous. V was trimmed by 0 bases and J by 5 bases, leaving 14 bases between them. This CDR3 has 16 amino acids. From germline, CDR1 is SGHKS and CDR2 YYEKEE (reference sequence). CDR3 DNA sequence: TGTGCCAGCAGCTTGGCCAGAACATCGGAGAATGAAAAACTGTTTTTT. It codes for CASSLARTSENEKLFF.

This chain joins TRBV7-8 and TRBJ1-5, with TRBD1 as a possible D gene (6 bases). This CDR3 spans 14 amino acids. Germline values: CDR1 SGHVS, CDR2 FQNEAQ. V was trimmed by 3 bases and J by 11 bases, leaving 17 bases between them. In DNA, the CDR3 is TGTGCCAGCAGCTTGGGTCCAGGGGTTTTAGCCCAGCATTTT. Protein product: CASSLGPGVLAQHF.

CDR3 sequence: CASSLAGTDTQYF. CDR3 DNA sequence: TGTGCCAGTTCCTTAGCGGGGACAGATACGCAGTATTTT. The genes are TRBV19 and TRBJ2-3, with TRBD2 identical over 8 bases. V was pared by 8 bases and J by 3 bases, with 4 bases of the junction left unmatched. CDR1 is LNHDA and CDR2 is SQIVND in the germline V gene (reference sequence). The CDR3 spans 13 residues.